What follows describes a single T cell receptor beta chain. The sample is drawn from a study of OX40 agonist ivuxolimab in advanced cancers. The CDR3 length is 16 residues. Using immunoSEQ multiplex PCR, the repertoire was profiled, and TCRdb retains in-frame clones only, with some absent. The table has roughly 64,000 clones, 80% to 90% seen once. The rearrangement links TRBV1 to TRBJ1-1; the D call TRBD1 from the table was never checked on the DNA. TRBV1 is designated a pseudogene. This TCR came from an adult with an advanced solid tumor such as melanoma, head and neck, liver or kidney cancer. The sequencing used CD4+ or CD8+ T cells sorted from blood, collected in a trial of the OX40 agonist ivuxolimab. This CDR3 is CTSTLFPGDMNTEAFF. Written as DNA, the CDR3 is TGCACCAGCACCTTGTTTCCAGGGGACATGAACACTGAAGCTTTCTTT.